The entry below describes one TCR beta chain. Its specificity is unknown. Other DNA sequences within the sample encode an identical CDR3. CDR1 SGHVS and CDR2 FQNEAQ come from the germline V gene. This CDR3 spans 13 amino acids. V shed 5 bases and J shed 0 bases, with 8 bases lying between them. The data were obtained in a study of cytotoxic CD8 clonotypes in ibrutinib-treated CLL. About the study: Partial responses numbered some 25 and complete responses 2; after a median about 6 years, about 14 stayed remitted and approximately twelve progressed.

Overall study results and limits: Baseline-level clonality went beyond age-matched healthy donors and moved in step with circulating CD8+ T-cell counts. Sample timing was unmatched between remission and later-progressing patients; lymph nodes unstudied.

Some clones are missing from TCRdb's copy, which holds only in-frame ones; the method was immunoSEQ multiplex PCR. This sample carries 28,000 or so clones, 62% of them seen once, and the ten largest clones take less than 15%. This sequence was found in a human donor with chronic lymphocytic leukemia. The V call is TRBV7-8, the J call TRBJ2-7; no definite D call. The source material was PBMCs, sampled before ibrutinib treatment. CDR3 in amino acids: CASSLGFSYEQYF. CDR3 bases: TGTGCCAGCAGCCTAGGTTTCTCCTACGAGCAGTACTTC. Based on the CDR3 plus reference TRBV7-8 and TRBJ2-7, the full variable domain is GAGVSQSPRYKVAKRGQDVALRCDPISGHVSLFWYQQALGQGPEFLTYFQNEAQLDKSGLPSDRFFAERPEGSVSTLKIQRTQQEDSAVYLCASSLGFSYEQYFGPGTRLTVT.